Listed below are T cell receptor beta chains from one sample, sequenced in a study of cytomegalovirus exposure and HLA in healthy donors. Assay: immunoSEQ multiplex PCR; the TCRdb copy retains only in-frame clones and omits some. Found here are 70,000 or so clones, 94% of them singletons; the top ten hold 1%. Material for sequencing was PBMCs. The receptor source for this set is a woman under 30 in good health and CMV-seronegative. Both conserved end residues are part of each CDR3. Fields, in order: D gene, clone size, V gene, J gene, CDR3 DNA, CDR3 protein. D genes are given only for firm matches. Rows give clone size only sometimes, using once, few, many, or a class for an expanded clone.

D gene: TRBD1
clone size: NA
V gene: TRBV7-8
J gene: TRBJ1-2
CDR3 DNA: TGTGCCAGCAGCCCAAGCCCCGGGACAGGGTTCTATGGCTACACCTTC
CDR3 protein: CASSPSPGTGFYGYTF

D gene: TRBD2
clone size: NA
V gene: TRBV4-2
J gene: TRBJ2-2
CDR3 DNA: TGTGCCAGCAGCCAAGAAGTAGCGGGGGGGCTCACCGGGGAGCTGTTTTTT
CDR3 protein: CASSQEVAGGLTGELFF

D gene: NA
clone size: once
V gene: TRBV29-1
J gene: TRBJ2-7
CDR3 DNA: TGCAGCGTTTCCGACAGGTCCCTCTACGAGCAGTACTTC
CDR3 protein: CSVSDRSLYEQYF

D gene: NA
clone size: once
V gene: TRBV30
J gene: TRBJ1-4
CDR3 DNA: TGTGCCTGTGCAGGGGCCCACAATGAAAAACTGTTTTTT
CDR3 protein: CACAGAHNEKLFF

D gene: NA
clone size: once
V gene: TRBV7-2
J gene: TRBJ2-7
CDR3 DNA: TGTGCCAGCAGCCCGAGATACCGGGATAGGAGGTCCTACGAGCAGTACTTC
CDR3 protein: CASSPRYRDRRSYEQYF

D gene: TRBD1
clone size: NA
V gene: TRBV9
J gene: TRBJ1-2
CDR3 DNA: TGTGCCAGCAGCGTCTCCGGGACAGGGGACTATGGCTACACCTTC
CDR3 protein: CASSVSGTGDYGYTF

D gene: NA
clone size: NA
V gene: TRBV6-5
J gene: TRBJ2-5
CDR3 DNA: TGTGCCAGCAGTTCGGGGGTAGAGACCCAGTACTTC
CDR3 protein: CASSSGVETQYF

D gene: NA
clone size: NA
V gene: TRBV19
J gene: TRBJ2-1
CDR3 DNA: TGTGCCAGTAGTATCTGGGGGCGCCACTCCTACAATGAGCAGTTCTTC
CDR3 protein: CASSIWGRHSYNEQFF

D gene: NA
clone size: NA
V gene: TRBV27
J gene: TRBJ2-1
CDR3 DNA: TGTGCCAGCAGGCGAGGGGGTAATGAGCAGTTCTTC
CDR3 protein: CASRRGGNEQFF

D gene: TRBD1
clone size: once
V gene: TRBV28
J gene: TRBJ2-7
CDR3 DNA: TGTGCCAGCAGTTTTCGACTTGGACAGGAGACCTACGAGCAGTACTTC
CDR3 protein: CASSFRLGQETYEQYF

D gene: NA
clone size: NA
V gene: TRBV6-1
J gene: TRBJ1-2
CDR3 DNA: TGTGCCAGCAGTGCAAATTCCAGGGGTACCTATGGCTACACCTTC
CDR3 protein: CASSANSRGTYGYTF

D gene: TRBD1
clone size: NA
V gene: TRBV19
J gene: TRBJ2-3
CDR3 DNA: TGTGCCAGTAAGGCGGACAGGGATTTTACAGATACGCAGTATTTT
CDR3 protein: CASKADRDFTDTQYF

D gene: TRBD1
clone size: NA
V gene: TRBV28
J gene: TRBJ2-5
CDR3 DNA: TGTGCCAGCAGCCGAAGACAGGGTAAGACCCAGTACTTC
CDR3 protein: CASSRRQGKTQYF

D gene: TRBD2
clone size: NA
V gene: TRBV4-1
J gene: TRBJ2-7
CDR3 DNA: TGCGCCAGCAGCCCCGCGGGACTACGCTACGAGCAGTACTTC
CDR3 protein: CASSPAGLRYEQYF

D gene: TRBD2
clone size: NA
V gene: TRBV4-3
J gene: TRBJ2-3
CDR3 DNA: TGCGCCAGCAGTATCGGGCTAGCGGGGGGCGGTACGCAGTATTTT
CDR3 protein: CASSIGLAGGGTQYF

D gene: NA
clone size: NA
V gene: TRBV20-1
J gene: TRBJ2-7
CDR3 DNA: TGCAGTGCTAGACAGGCCCACGAGCAGTACTTC
CDR3 protein: CSARQAHEQYF

D gene: TRBD1
clone size: NA
V gene: TRBV6-1
J gene: TRBJ2-2
CDR3 DNA: TGTGCCAGCAGTGAAAGGGACAGGTTGATTGCCGGGGAGCTGTTTTTT
CDR3 protein: CASSERDRLIAGELFF

D gene: NA
clone size: NA
V gene: TRBV7-8
J gene: TRBJ2-3
CDR3 DNA: TGTGCCAGCAGCTTCCACAAGGTCACGGGGAGAGATCGGGTATCCACAGATACGCAGTATTTT
CDR3 protein: CASSFHKVTGRDRVSTDTQYF

D gene: TRBD2
clone size: NA
V gene: TRBV10-3
J gene: TRBJ2-7
CDR3 DNA: TGTGCATCCCAAGGAACTAGCGGGAGTATCTTC
CDR3 protein: CASQGTSGSIF

D gene: NA
clone size: NA
V gene: TRBV28
J gene: TRBJ2-3
CDR3 DNA: TGTGCCAGCAGCCCACGGGAAGATACGCAGTATTTT
CDR3 protein: CASSPREDTQYF

D gene: NA
clone size: once
V gene: TRBV9
J gene: TRBJ1-6
CDR3 DNA: TGTGCCAGCAGCGTAGCTACGGGGGGAAATTCACCCCTCCACTTT
CDR3 protein: CASSVATGGNSPLHF

D gene: NA
clone size: NA
V gene: TRBV5-4
J gene: TRBJ2-7
CDR3 DNA: TGTGCCAGCAGCCGGACTAACGAGGACGAGCAGTACTTC
CDR3 protein: CASSRTNEDEQYF

D gene: TRBD2
clone size: NA
V gene: TRBV27
J gene: TRBJ2-1
CDR3 DNA: TGTGCCAGCAGCCTCATTAGCGGGAGCCAGTTCTTC
CDR3 protein: CASSLISGSQFF

D gene: NA
clone size: NA
V gene: TRBV10-1
J gene: TRBJ2-1
CDR3 DNA: TGCGCCAGCAGTGAGGGAGGGCAGCAGTTCTTC
CDR3 protein: CASSEGGQQFF

D gene: TRBD2
clone size: NA
V gene: TRBV7-9
J gene: TRBJ2-1
CDR3 DNA: TGTGCCAGCAGCCCCTGGGGAGGGCCAAATGAGCAGTTCTTC
CDR3 protein: CASSPWGGPNEQFF

D gene: NA
clone size: NA
V gene: TRBV5-6
J gene: TRBJ2-7
CDR3 DNA: TGTGCCAGCAGCTTGGGGTACAGGGACTCCTACGAGCAGTACTTC
CDR3 protein: CASSLGYRDSYEQYF

D gene: NA
clone size: NA
V gene: TRBV27
J gene: TRBJ1-1
CDR3 DNA: TGTGCCAGCAGTTTAAGGGGCGATGCAGGCACTGAAGCTTTCTTT
CDR3 protein: CASSLRGDAGTEAFF

D gene: NA
clone size: NA
V gene: TRBV12-5
J gene: TRBJ2-1
CDR3 DNA: TGTGCTAGTGGTTTCCGACTGGCGGGTAACAATGAGCAGTTCTTC
CDR3 protein: CASGFRLAGNNEQFF